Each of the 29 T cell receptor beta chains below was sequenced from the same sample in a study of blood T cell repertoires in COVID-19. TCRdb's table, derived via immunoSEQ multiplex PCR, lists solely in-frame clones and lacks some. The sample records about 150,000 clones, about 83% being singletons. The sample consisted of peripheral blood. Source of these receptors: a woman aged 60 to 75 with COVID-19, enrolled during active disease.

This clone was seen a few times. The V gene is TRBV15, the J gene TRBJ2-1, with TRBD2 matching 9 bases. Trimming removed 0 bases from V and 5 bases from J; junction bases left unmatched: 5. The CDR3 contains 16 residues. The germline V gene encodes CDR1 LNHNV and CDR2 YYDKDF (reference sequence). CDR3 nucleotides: TGTGCCACCAGCAGAGAGGCGGCTAGCGGGAACAATGAGCAGTTCTTC. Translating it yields CATSREAASGNNEQFF.

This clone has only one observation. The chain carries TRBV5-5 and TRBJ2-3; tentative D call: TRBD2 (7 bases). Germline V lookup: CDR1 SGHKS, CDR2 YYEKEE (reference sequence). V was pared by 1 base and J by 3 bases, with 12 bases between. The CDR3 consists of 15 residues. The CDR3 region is CASSLRGAVTDTQYF. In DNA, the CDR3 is TGTGCCAGCAGCTTGCGGGGGGCCGTAACAGATACGCAGTATTTT.

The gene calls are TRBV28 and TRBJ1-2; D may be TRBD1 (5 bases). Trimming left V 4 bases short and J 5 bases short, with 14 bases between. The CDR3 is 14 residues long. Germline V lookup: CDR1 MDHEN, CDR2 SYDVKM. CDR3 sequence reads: CASSSPRGRYGYTF. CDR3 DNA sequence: TGTGCCAGCAGTTCCCCTAGGGGCAGGTATGGCTACACCTTC.

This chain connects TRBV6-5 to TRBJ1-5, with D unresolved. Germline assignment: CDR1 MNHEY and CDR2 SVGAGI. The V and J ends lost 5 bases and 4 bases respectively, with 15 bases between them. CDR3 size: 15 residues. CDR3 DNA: TGTGCCAGCAGTCCCCGGCTCGGAGGGAATCAGCCCCAGCATTTT. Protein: CASSPRLGGNQPQHF.

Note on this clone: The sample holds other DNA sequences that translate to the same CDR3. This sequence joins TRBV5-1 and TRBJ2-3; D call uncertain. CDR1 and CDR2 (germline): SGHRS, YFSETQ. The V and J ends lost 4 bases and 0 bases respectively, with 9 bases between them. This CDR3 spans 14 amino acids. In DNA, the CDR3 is TGCGCCAGCAGCCTGGGTCATAGCACAGATACGCAGTATTTT. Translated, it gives CASSLGHSTDTQYF.

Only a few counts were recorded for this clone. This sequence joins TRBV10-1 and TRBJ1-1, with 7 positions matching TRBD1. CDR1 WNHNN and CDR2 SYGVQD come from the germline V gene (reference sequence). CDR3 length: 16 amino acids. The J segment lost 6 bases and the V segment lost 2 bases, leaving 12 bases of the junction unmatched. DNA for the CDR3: TGCGCCAGCAGTGAGGGGGACAGTAAACGAGGGGCTGAAGCTTTCTTT. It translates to CASSEGDSKRGAEAFF.

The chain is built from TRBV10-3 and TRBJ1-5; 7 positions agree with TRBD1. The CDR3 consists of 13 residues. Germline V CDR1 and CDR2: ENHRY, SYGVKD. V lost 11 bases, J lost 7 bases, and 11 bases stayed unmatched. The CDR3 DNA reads TGTGCCCCATGGGACAGACTAACACAGCCCCAGCATTTT. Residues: CAPWDRLTQPQHF.

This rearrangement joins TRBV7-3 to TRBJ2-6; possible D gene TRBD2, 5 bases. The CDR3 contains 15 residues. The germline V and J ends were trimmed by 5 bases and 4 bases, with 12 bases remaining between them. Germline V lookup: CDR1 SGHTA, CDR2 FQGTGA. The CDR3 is CASSPTRGGANVLTF. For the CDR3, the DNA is TGTGCCAGCAGCCCTACCCGAGGGGGGGCCAACGTCCTGACTTTC.

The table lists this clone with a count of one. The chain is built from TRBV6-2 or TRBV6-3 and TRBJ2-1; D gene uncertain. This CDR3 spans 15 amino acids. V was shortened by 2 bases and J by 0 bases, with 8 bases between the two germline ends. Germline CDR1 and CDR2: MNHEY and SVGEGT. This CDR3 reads CASSYQRSSYNEQFF. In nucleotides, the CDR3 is TGTGCCAGCAGTTACCAGCGTTCCTCCTACAATGAGCAGTTCTTC.

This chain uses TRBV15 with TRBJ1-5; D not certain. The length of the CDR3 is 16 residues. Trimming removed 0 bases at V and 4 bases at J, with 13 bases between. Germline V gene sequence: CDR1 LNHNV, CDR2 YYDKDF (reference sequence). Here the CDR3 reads CATSRDLQERNQPQHF. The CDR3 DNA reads TGTGCCACCAGCAGAGATTTGCAGGAAAGAAATCAGCCCCAGCATTTT.

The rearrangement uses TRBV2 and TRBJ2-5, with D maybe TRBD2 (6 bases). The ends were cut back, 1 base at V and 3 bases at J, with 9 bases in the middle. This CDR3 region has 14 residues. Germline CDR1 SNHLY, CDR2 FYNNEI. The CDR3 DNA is TGTGCCAGCAGTGAAGGGGTAGCGGAAGAGACCCAGTACTTC. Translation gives CASSEGVAEETQYF.

CDR3: CASSDVAGVGTEAFF. The CDR3 coding sequence is TGTGCCAGCAGTGATGTCGCGGGGGTGGGGACTGAAGCTTTCTTT. This chain links TRBV6-1 with TRBJ1-1, with TRBD1 as a possible D gene (5 bases). The CDR3 loop spans 15 amino acids. V was pared by 3 bases and J by 5 bases, with 16 bases between. CDR1 is MNHNS and CDR2 is SASEGT in the germline V gene.

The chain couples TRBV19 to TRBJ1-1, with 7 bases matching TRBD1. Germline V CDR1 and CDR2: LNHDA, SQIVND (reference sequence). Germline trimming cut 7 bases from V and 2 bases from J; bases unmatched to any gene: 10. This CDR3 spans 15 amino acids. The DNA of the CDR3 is TGTGCCAGTAATGCTCCGGGACAGAGAAACACTGAAGCTTTCTTT. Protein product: CASNAPGQRNTEAFF. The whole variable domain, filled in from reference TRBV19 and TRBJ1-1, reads DGGITQSPKYLFRKEGQNVTLSCEQNLNHDAMYWYRQDPGQGLRLIYYSQIVNDFQKGDIAEGYSVSREKKESFPLTVTSAQKNPTAFYLCASNAPGQRNTEAFFGQGTRLTVV.

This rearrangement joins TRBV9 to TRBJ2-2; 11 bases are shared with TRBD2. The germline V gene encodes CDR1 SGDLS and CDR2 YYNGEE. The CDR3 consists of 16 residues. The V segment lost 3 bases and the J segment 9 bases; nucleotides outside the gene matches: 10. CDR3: CASSASSGRVAWELFF. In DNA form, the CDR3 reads TGTGCCAGCAGCGCCAGTAGCGGGAGGGTCGCCTGGGAGCTGTTTTTT.

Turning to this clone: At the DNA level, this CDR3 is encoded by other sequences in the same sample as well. CDR3 coding DNA: TGTGCAAGTCGGGAGGGCGGGCAGCCCCAGCATTTT. Protein product: CASREGGQPQHF. The gene calls are TRBV6-5 and TRBJ1-5; D is uncertain. The CDR3 loop spans 12 amino acids. Germline lookup yields CDR1 MNHEY and CDR2 SVGAGI.

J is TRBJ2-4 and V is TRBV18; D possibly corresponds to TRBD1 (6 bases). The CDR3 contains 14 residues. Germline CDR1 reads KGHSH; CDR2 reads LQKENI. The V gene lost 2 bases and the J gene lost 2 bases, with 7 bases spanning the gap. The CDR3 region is CASSPDRTKNIQYF. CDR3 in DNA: TGTGCCAGCTCACCAGACAGGACCAAAAACATTCAGTACTTC. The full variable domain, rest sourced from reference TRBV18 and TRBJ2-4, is NAGVMQNPRHLVRRRGQEARLRCSPMKGHSHVYWYRQLPEEGLKFMVYLQKENIIDESGMPKERFSAEFPKEGPSILRIQQVVRGDSAAYFCASSPDRTKNIQYFGAGTRLSVL.

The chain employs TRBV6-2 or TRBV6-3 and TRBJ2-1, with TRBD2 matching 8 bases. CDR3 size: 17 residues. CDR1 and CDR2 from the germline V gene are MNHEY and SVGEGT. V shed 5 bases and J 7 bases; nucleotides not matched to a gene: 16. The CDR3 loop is CASSPYRTGGGRNEQFF. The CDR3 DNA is TGTGCCAGCAGTCCCTACCGGACGGGAGGGGGTCGAAATGAGCAGTTCTTC.

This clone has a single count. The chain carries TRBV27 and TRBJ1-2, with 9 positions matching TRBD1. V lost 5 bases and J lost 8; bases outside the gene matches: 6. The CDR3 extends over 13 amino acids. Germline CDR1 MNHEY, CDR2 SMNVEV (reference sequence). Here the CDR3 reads CASSLDRGGGYTF. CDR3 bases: TGTGCCAGCAGTCTGGACAGGGGAGGCGGCTACACCTTC.

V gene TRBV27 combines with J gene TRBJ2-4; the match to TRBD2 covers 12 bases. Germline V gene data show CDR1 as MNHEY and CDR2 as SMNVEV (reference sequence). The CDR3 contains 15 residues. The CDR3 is CASESFGTSGNIQYF. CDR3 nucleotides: TGTGCAAGCGAATCCTTTGGGACTAGCGGGAACATTCAGTACTTC.

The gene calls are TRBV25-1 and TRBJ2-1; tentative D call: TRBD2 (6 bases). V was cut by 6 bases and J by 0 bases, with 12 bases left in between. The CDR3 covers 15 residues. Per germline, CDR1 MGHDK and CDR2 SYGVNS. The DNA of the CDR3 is TGTGCCAGCAGCAACGGGGGAGCCTCCTACAATGAGCAGTTCTTC. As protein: CASSNGGASYNEQFF.

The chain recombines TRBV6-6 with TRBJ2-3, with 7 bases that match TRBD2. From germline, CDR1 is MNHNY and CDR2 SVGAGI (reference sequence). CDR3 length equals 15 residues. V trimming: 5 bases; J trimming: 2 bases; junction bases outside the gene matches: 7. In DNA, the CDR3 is TGTGCCAGCAGTCTCGGCGGGAGCGTCACAGATACGCAGTATTTT. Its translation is CASSLGGSVTDTQYF.

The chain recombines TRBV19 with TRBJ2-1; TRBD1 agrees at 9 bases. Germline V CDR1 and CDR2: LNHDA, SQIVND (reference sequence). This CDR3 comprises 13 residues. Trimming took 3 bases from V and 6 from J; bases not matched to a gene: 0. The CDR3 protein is CASSMDRGNEQFF. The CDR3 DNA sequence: TGTGCCAGTAGTATGGACAGGGGCAATGAGCAGTTCTTC.

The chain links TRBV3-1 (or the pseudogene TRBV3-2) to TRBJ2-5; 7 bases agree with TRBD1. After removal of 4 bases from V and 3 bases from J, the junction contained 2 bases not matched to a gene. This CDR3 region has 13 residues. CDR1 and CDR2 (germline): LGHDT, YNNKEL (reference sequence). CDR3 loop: CASSRDREETQYF. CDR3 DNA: TGTGCCAGCAGCCGCGACAGGGAAGAGACCCAGTACTTC.

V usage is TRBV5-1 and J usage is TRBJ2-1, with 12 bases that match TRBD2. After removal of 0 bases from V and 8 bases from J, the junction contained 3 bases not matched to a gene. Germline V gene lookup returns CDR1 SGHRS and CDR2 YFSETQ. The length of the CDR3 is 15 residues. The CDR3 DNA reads TGCGCCAGCAGCTTGGAACTAGCGGGAGGCGATGAGCAGTTCTTC. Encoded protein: CASSLELAGGDEQFF.

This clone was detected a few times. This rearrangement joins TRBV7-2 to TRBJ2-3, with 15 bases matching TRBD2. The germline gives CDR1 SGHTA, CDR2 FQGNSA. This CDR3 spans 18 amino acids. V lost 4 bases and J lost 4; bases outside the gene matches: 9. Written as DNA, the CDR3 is TGTGCCAGCAGCTCACGGACTAGCGGGAGGGCCGGCGCAGATACGCAGTATTTT. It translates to CASSSRTSGRAGADTQYF.

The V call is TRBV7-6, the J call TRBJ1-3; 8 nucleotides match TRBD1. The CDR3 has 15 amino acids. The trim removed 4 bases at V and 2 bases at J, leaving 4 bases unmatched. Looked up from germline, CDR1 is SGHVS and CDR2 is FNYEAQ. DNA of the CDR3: TGTGCCAGCAGCTACGACAGGGGAGCTGGAAACACCATATATTTT. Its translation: CASSYDRGAGNTIYF.

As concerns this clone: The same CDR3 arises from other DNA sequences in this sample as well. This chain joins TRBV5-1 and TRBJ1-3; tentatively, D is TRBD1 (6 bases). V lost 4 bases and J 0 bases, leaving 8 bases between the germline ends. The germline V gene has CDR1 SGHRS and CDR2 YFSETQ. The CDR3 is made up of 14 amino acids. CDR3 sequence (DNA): TGCGCCAGCAGCCAACAGGGCTCTGGAAACACCATATATTTT. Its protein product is CASSQQGSGNTIYF. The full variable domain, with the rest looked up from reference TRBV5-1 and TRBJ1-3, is KAGVTQTPRYLIKTRGQQVTLSCSPISGHRSVSWYQQTPGQGLQFLFEYFSETQRNKGNFPGRFSGRQFSNSRSEMNVSTLELGDSALYLCASSQQGSGNTIYFGEGSWLTVV.

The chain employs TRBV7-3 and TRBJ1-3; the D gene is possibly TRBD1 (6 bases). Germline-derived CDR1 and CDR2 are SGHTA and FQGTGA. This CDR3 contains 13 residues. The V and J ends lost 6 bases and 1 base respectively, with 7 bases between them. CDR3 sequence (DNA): TGTGCCAGCAGAGGACAGTCTGGAAACACCATATATTTT. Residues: CASRGQSGNTIYF.

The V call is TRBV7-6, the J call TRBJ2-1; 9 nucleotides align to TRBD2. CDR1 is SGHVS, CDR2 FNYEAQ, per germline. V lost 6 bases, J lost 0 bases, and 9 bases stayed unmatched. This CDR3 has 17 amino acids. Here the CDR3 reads CASSLLAGQYSYNEQFF. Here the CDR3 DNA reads TGTGCCAGCAGTCTTCTAGCGGGGCAGTACTCCTACAATGAGCAGTTCTTC.